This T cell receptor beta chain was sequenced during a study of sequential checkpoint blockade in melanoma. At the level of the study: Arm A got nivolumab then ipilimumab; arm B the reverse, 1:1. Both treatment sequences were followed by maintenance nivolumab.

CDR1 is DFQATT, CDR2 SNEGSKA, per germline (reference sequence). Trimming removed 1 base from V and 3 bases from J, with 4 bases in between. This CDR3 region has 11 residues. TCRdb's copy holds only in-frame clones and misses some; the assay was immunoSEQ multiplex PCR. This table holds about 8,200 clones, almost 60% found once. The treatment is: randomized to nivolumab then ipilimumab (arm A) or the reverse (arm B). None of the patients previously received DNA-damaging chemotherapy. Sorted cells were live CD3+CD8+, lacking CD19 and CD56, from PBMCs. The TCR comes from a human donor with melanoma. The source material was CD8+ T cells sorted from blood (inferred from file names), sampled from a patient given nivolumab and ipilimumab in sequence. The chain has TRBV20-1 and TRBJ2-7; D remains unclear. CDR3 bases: TGCAGTGCTAGAGCAGTCTACGAGCAGTACTTC. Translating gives CSARAVYEQYF.